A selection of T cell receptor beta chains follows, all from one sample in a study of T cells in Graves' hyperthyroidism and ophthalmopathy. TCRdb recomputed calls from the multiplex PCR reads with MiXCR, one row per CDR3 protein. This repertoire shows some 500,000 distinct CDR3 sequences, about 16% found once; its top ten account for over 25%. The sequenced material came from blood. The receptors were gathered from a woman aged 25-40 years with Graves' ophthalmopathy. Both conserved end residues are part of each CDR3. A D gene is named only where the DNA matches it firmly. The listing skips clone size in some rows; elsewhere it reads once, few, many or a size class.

CDR3nt: TGTGCCAGCCACAATGGTGGAGGGCCCGTCGCGGGAGTGAATAATGAGCAGTTCTTC
CDR3aa: CASHNGGGPVAGVNNEQFF
abundance: many
d_gene: TRBD2
len: 19
v_gene: TRBV6-1
j_gene: TRBJ2-1

CDR3nt: TGTGCCAGCAGCCAGATGGGTTTACTACAATACAATGAGCAGTTCTTC
CDR3aa: CASSQMGLLQYNEQFF
abundance: -
d_gene: -
len: 16
v_gene: TRBV7-2
j_gene: TRBJ2-1

CDR3nt: TGTGCCAGCAGTTCATGGGACGCCGGGGAGCTGTTTTTT
CDR3aa: CASSSWDAGELFF
abundance: -
d_gene: -
len: 13
v_gene: TRBV27
j_gene: TRBJ2-2

CDR3nt: TGTGCCAGCAGCCGGGGACTAGCGAGTAACAATGAGCAGTTCTTC
CDR3aa: CASSRGLASNNEQFF
abundance: -
d_gene: TRBD2
len: 15
v_gene: TRBV7-7
j_gene: TRBJ2-1

CDR3nt: TGCGCCAGCAGCCAAGAAAGGTACTATGGCTACACCTTC
CDR3aa: CASSQERYYGYTF
abundance: -
d_gene: -
len: 13
v_gene: TRBV4-3
j_gene: TRBJ1-2

CDR3nt: TGCGCCAGCAGCCAAGAGGTCGGTGATGGCTACACCTTC
CDR3aa: CASSQEVGDGYTF
abundance: few
d_gene: -
len: 13
v_gene: TRBV4-3
j_gene: TRBJ1-2

CDR3nt: TGTGCCAGCAGCCCCCCCCCTACCTACGAGCAGTACTTC
CDR3aa: CASSPPPTYEQYF
abundance: many
d_gene: -
len: 13
v_gene: TRBV7-2
j_gene: TRBJ2-7

CDR3nt: TGTGCCAGCAGCTTACGGACAGGGGGGACCTACGAGCAGTACTTC
CDR3aa: CASSLRTGGTYEQYF
abundance: few
d_gene: TRBD1
len: 15
v_gene: TRBV7-2
j_gene: TRBJ2-7

CDR3nt: TGTGCCAGCAAGGCGGGGTGGGGCACTAATGAAAAACTGTTTTTT
CDR3aa: CASKAGWGTNEKLFF
abundance: many
d_gene: -
len: 15
v_gene: TRBV27
j_gene: TRBJ1-4

CDR3nt: TGTGCCAGCAGTGAGGGGACAGGAGTTAACTATGGCTACACCTTC
CDR3aa: CASSEGTGVNYGYTF
abundance: -
d_gene: TRBD1
len: 15
v_gene: TRBV25-1
j_gene: TRBJ1-2

CDR3nt: TGTGCCAGCAGCTTGGGGCCTGAAAGAATCTACGAGCAGTACTTC
CDR3aa: CASSLGPERIYEQYF
abundance: -
d_gene: -
len: 15
v_gene: TRBV5-5
j_gene: TRBJ2-7

CDR3nt: TGTGCCAGCAGCCTCGGTCTCCTCTCCTACGAGCAGTACTTC
CDR3aa: CASSLGLLSYEQYF
abundance: many
d_gene: -
len: 14
v_gene: TRBV3-1
j_gene: TRBJ2-7

CDR3nt: TGCGCCAGCAGCTTAGGAGGTGAGACTGAAGCTTTCTTT
CDR3aa: CASSLGGETEAFF
abundance: many
d_gene: -
len: 13
v_gene: TRBV5-1
j_gene: TRBJ1-1

CDR3nt: TGCGCCAGCAGCCAAGTCGACGCGAACACTGAAGCTTTCTTT
CDR3aa: CASSQVDANTEAFF
abundance: few
d_gene: -
len: 14
v_gene: TRBV4-1
j_gene: TRBJ1-1

CDR3nt: TGTGCCAGCATGTTGGACAGGGGAAAACAAGAAGCTTTCTTT
CDR3aa: CASMLDRGKQEAFF
abundance: many
d_gene: TRBD1
len: 14
v_gene: TRBV6-1
j_gene: TRBJ1-1

CDR3nt: TGTGCCAGCAGCTTAATAGAGGCCGGGGAGCTGTTTTTT
CDR3aa: CASSLIEAGELFF
abundance: few
d_gene: -
len: 13
v_gene: TRBV11-2
j_gene: TRBJ2-2

CDR3nt: TGTGCCAGCAGCCAGGGACTAGCGGCCGAGCAGTACTTC
CDR3aa: CASSQGLAAEQYF
abundance: many
d_gene: TRBD2
len: 13
v_gene: TRBV3-1
j_gene: TRBJ2-7

CDR3nt: TGTGCCAGCAGCTTCATTCACACAGATACGCAGTATTTT
CDR3aa: CASSFIHTDTQYF
abundance: -
d_gene: -
len: 13
v_gene: TRBV5-8
j_gene: TRBJ2-3

CDR3nt: TGTGCCGTATACAGGCCTATGAACACTGAAGCTTTCTTT
CDR3aa: CAVYRPMNTEAFF
abundance: few
d_gene: -
len: 13
v_gene: TRBV6-1
j_gene: TRBJ1-1

CDR3nt: TGTGCCAGCAGCTGGGACCAAAGATACAAGCAGTACTTC
CDR3aa: CASSWDQRYKQYF
abundance: -
d_gene: -
len: 13
v_gene: TRBV7-2
j_gene: TRBJ2-7

CDR3nt: TGTGCCAGCAGTGATCGGGGCGGGAGGGCCGATGTGGGGGAGCAGTACTTC
CDR3aa: CASSDRGGRADVGEQYF
abundance: few
d_gene: TRBD2
len: 17
v_gene: TRBV25-1
j_gene: TRBJ2-7

CDR3nt: TGCGCCAGCAGCCTGACAGGGGCTCCCTCCTACGAGCAGTACTTC
CDR3aa: CASSLTGAPSYEQYF
abundance: many
d_gene: TRBD1
len: 15
v_gene: TRBV5-1
j_gene: TRBJ2-7